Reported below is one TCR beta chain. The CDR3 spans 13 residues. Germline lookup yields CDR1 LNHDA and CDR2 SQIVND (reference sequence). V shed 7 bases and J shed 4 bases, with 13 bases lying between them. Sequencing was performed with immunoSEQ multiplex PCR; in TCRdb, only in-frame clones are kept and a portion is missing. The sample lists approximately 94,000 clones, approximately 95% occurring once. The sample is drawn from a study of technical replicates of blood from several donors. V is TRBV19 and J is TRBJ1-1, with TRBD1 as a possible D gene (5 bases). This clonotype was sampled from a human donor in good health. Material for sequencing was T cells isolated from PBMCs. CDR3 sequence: CASMGRGGTEAFF. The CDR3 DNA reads TGTGCCAGTATGGGGAGGGGAGGCACTGAAGCTTTCTTT. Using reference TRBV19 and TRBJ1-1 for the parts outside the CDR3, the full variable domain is DGGITQSPKYLFRKEGQNVTLSCEQNLNHDAMYWYRQDPGQGLRLIYYSQIVNDFQKGDIAEGYSVSREKKESFPLTVTSAQKNPTAFYLCASMGRGGTEAFFGQGTRLTVV.